This section outlines one T cell receptor beta chain sequence together with its context. The ends lost 4 bases at V and 3 bases at J; junction bases unmatched: 3. CDR3 length: 15 residues. CDR1 is LGHNA and CDR2 is YSLEER in the germline V gene. Template material for TCR beta VDJ and CDR3 profiling consisted of genomic DNA. TCRdb re-analysed the reads in MiXCR, keeping a single row per CDR3 protein. The sample yields about 35,000 distinct CDR3 sequences, more than 65% seen once. The source of the sample is a study of CD8+CD57+ T cells in acquired aplastic anemia. The sequenced sample consisted of sorted CD4+, CD8+, or CD8+CD57+ T cells (not recorded which) from PBMCs. The chain links TRBV4-3 to TRBJ2-7, with TRBD2 matching 13 bases. This clonotype originated in a human donor in good health, serving as a control. The CDR3 protein is CASSLRLAGGYEQYF. For the CDR3, the DNA is TGCGCCAGCAGCCTTCGACTAGCGGGGGGCTACGAGCAGTACTTC.